The 13 T cell receptor beta chains presented below share a single source sample, sequenced in a study of cytomegalovirus exposure and HLA in healthy donors (TCRdb year 2017). Library prep was done by the immunoSEQ multiplex PCR assay. TCRdb retrieved this table from immuneACCESS and kept in-frame rearrangements only. Not all clones are present; in checked studies, unresolved V genes account for under half, and no reason is known for the remainder. The sample yields some 130,000 clones; 75% to 90% were counted once. The ten largest clonotypes hold around 1.2% of the sample. The sample consisted of PBMCs. Receptor source: a young woman in good health and CMV-seronegative.

The chain is built from TRBV13 and TRBJ2-3; 8 bases line up with TRBD2. V lost 4 bases, J lost 0 bases, and 6 bases stayed unmatched. The CDR3 runs 16 residues. CDR1 and CDR2 from the germline V gene are PRHDT and FYEKMQ (reference sequence). CDR3 bases: TGTGCCAGCAGCTCAACACGGGGGGGTAGCACAGATACGCAGTATTTT. It is translated as CASSSTRGGSTDTQYF.

This clone appeared a single time. The rearrangement uses TRBV5-5 and TRBJ2-7; 9 bases are shared with TRBD1. The trim removed 4 bases at V and 6 bases at J, leaving 11 bases unmatched. Germline CDR1 reads SGHKS; CDR2 reads YYEKEE (reference sequence). This CDR3 is 15 amino acids long. The CDR3 reads CASSLGQGFLGEQYF. In DNA form, the CDR3 reads TGTGCCAGCAGCCTGGGACAGGGCTTTTTGGGCGAGCAGTACTTC.

The J gene is TRBJ1-3, the V gene TRBV23-1; 8 positions match TRBD1. TRBV23-1 is designated an ORF whose function remains uncertain. The CDR3 loop spans 17 amino acids. V was pared by 0 bases and J by 0 bases, with 4 bases of the junction left unmatched. CDR3 bases: TGCGCCAGCAGTCAATCCGACAGGGGTTCCTCTGGAAACACCATATATTTT. Encoded protein: CASSQSDRGSSGNTIYF.

The V call is TRBV7-9, the J call TRBJ1-2; tentative D call: TRBD1 (5 bases). This CDR3 has 15 residues. Trimming took off 5 bases at V and 3 bases at J, with 16 bases between the two ends. From germline, CDR1 is SEHNR and CDR2 FQNEAQ (reference sequence). CDR3: CASSPRDGTDYGYTF. DNA of the CDR3: TGTGCCAGCAGCCCCCGGGACGGGACTGACTATGGCTACACCTTC.

This chain links TRBV2 with TRBJ2-2; 13 bases align to TRBD2. V lost 5 bases and J lost 5; bases outside the gene matches: 2. Germline lookup yields CDR1 SNHLY and CDR2 FYNNEI. CDR3 length: 15 amino acids. CDR3 sequence: CASSQTSGGTGELFF. The CDR3 bases are TGTGCCAGCAGTCAGACTAGCGGGGGGACCGGGGAGCTGTTTTTT.

The chain recombines TRBV11-2 with TRBJ1-6; a weak D match, TRBD1 (6 bases). The V gene's germline CDR1 is SGHAT and CDR2 FQNNGV. V lost 2 bases and J lost 5, with 13 bases in between. CDR3 length equals 16 residues. The CDR3 sequence is CASSLMTGLNNSPLHF. The DNA of the CDR3 is TGTGCCAGCAGCTTAATGACAGGATTAAATAATTCACCCCTCCACTTT.

This clone turned up a few times. The chain combines TRBV2 with TRBJ1-2; 7 positions match TRBD1. Germline lookup yields CDR1 SNHLY and CDR2 FYNNEI. The ends lost 7 bases at V and 8 bases at J; junction bases unmatched: 7. This CDR3 is 12 amino acids long. CDR3: CASIRQGGGYTF. DNA for the CDR3: TGTGCCAGCATCCGACAGGGAGGCGGCTACACCTTC.

The CDR3 coding sequence is TGTGCCAGCAGCCCGCCGGGACAGGGGTTCGAAAAACTGTTTTTT. Protein product: CASSPPGQGFEKLFF. The V call is TRBV9, the J call TRBJ1-4, with TRBD1 matching over 10 bases. The germline CDR1 and CDR2 sequences are SGDLS and YYNGEE. This CDR3 has 15 residues. Trimming took 4 bases from V and 8 from J; bases not matched to a gene: 8.

The chain carries TRBV10-3 and TRBJ1-1, with TRBD1 as a possible D gene (5 bases). Germline lookup yields CDR1 ENHRY and CDR2 SYGVKD. Between the trimmed V and J ends, which lost 9 bases and 4 bases, there was a span of 12 bases. This CDR3 contains 12 residues. The CDR3 bases are TGTGCCATGTTGAGGACACCCACTGAAGCTTTCTTT. This encodes CAMLRTPTEAFF.

The chain is built from TRBV15 and TRBJ1-5, with TRBD1 as a possible D gene (5 bases). The CDR3 contains 14 residues. Trimming removed 0 bases from V and 9 bases from J, with 12 bases in between. Germline CDR1 and CDR2: LNHNV and YYDKDF (reference sequence). The CDR3 is CATSRDQGTGPQHF. The CDR3 DNA is TGTGCCACCAGCAGAGATCAGGGCACCGGGCCCCAGCATTTT. Full variable domain (outside the CDR3, taken from reference TRBV15 and TRBJ1-5): DAMVIQNPRYQVTQFGKPVTLSCSQTLNHNVMYWYQQKSSQAPKLLFHYYDKDFNNEADTPDNFQSRRPNTSFCFLDIRSPGLGDTAMYLCATSRDQGTGPQHFGDGTRLSIL.

The chain uses TRBV5-6 and TRBJ2-3; 10 nucleotides align to TRBD2. V was clipped by 0 bases and J by 7 bases; unmatched bases: 17. Germline loops: CDR1 SGHDT, CDR2 YYEEEE. CDR3 length: 19 residues. CDR3 protein: CASSLADRPGLAKFYTQYF. The CDR3 nucleotides read TGTGCCAGCAGCTTGGCAGACAGACCGGGACTAGCGAAATTCTATACGCAGTATTTT.

The chain recombines TRBV13 with TRBJ1-5; 7 bases agree with TRBD1. The germline gives CDR1 PRHDT, CDR2 FYEKMQ (reference sequence). Unmatched junction bases numbered 5, after V lost 5 bases and J lost 4 bases. CDR3 size: 14 residues. CDR3 amino acids: CASSAGTANQPQHF. The CDR3 nucleotides are TGTGCCAGCAGCGCAGGGACAGCAAATCAGCCCCAGCATTTT.

The rearrangement uses TRBV5-1 and TRBJ2-7; 7 nucleotides match TRBD1. Trimming took 4 bases from V and 6 from J; bases not matched to a gene: 13. Germline loops: CDR1 SGHRS, CDR2 YFSETQ. CDR3 length: 15 amino acids. This CDR3 reads CASSPVTGLIGEQYF. Here the CDR3 DNA reads TGCGCCAGCAGCCCGGTGACAGGGCTAATCGGCGAGCAGTACTTC.